These 10 T cell receptor beta chains originate from one sample sequenced in a study of radiotherapy plus CTLA-4 blockade in lung cancer. Here immunoSEQ multiplex PCR was the method, and the copy in TCRdb shows in-frame clones only, minus some. The repertoire holds about 38,000 clones, about 86% seen once, with approximately 23% in the top ten. The sequences come from peripheral blood, collected from a patient treated with radiotherapy plus ipilimumab. These receptors were collected from a human donor with non-small cell lung cancer whose response to radiotherapy plus ipilimumab could not be evaluated.

This rearrangement joins TRBV2 to TRBJ2-3; D uncertain. With 10 bases removed from V and 2 bases from J, the gap between germline ends came to 10 bases. The CDR3 consists of 12 residues. CDR1 and CDR2 from the germline V gene are SNHLY and FYNNEI. The CDR3 DNA follows: TGTGCCACCTCGCCTAACACAGATACGCAGTATTTT. Protein product: CATSPNTDTQYF.

CDR3 in DNA: TGTGCCAGCAGCTTGGTAATGACGGCTAGCGGGATGTTTTGGGAGCAGTACTTC. Its translation: CASSLVMTASGMFWEQYF. The chain carries TRBV5-6 and TRBJ2-7, with 9 bases matching TRBD2. This CDR3 is built from 18 residues. Germline loops: CDR1 SGHDT, CDR2 YYEEEE. V was pared by 0 bases and J by 7 bases, with 17 bases of the junction left unmatched.

This clone appeared once. This chain connects TRBV7-9 to TRBJ2-7; no reliable D call. The germline CDR1 and CDR2 sequences are SEHNR and FQNEAQ (reference sequence). The CDR3 spans 12 residues. With 5 bases removed from V and 0 bases from J, the gap between germline ends came to 5 bases. This CDR3 is CASSPYSYEQYF. CDR3 sequence (DNA): TGTGCCAGCAGCCCCTACTCCTACGAGCAGTACTTC.

V usage is TRBV7-9 and J usage is TRBJ2-3, with TRBD1 matching 8 bases. CDR1 is SEHNR and CDR2 is FQNEAQ in the germline V gene (reference sequence). The CDR3 extends over 15 amino acids. J lost 4 bases, V lost 2 bases, and 5 bases had no gene match. The CDR3 region has the DNA TGTGCCAGCAGCTTAAGCAGGGGGCTTTCAGATACGCAGTATTTT. Amino acids: CASSLSRGLSDTQYF. Using reference TRBV7-9 and TRBJ2-3 for the parts outside the CDR3, the full variable domain is DTGVSQNPRHKITKRGQNVTFRCDPISEHNRLYWYRQTLGQGPEFLTYFQNEAQLEKSRLLSDRFSAERPKGSFSTLEIQRTEQGDSAMYLCASSLSRGLSDTQYFGPGTRLTVL.

The rearrangement joins TRBV11-3 to TRBJ2-7; 13 nucleotides match TRBD2. V trimming: 5 bases; J trimming: 3 bases; junction bases outside the gene matches: 4. CDR1 is SGHNT and CDR2 is YENEEA in the germline V gene. CDR3 length equals 15 residues. The CDR3 region has the DNA TGTGCCAGCAGCCGACTAGCGGGGGGCGTCTACGAGCAGTACTTC. Translated: CASSRLAGGVYEQYF.

The rearrangement uses TRBV5-1 and TRBJ2-7; D ambiguous. V shed 0 bases and J shed 5 bases, with 15 bases lying between them. Germline V gene data show CDR1 as SGHRS and CDR2 as YFSETQ. The CDR3 length is 15 residues. The CDR3 reads CASSLGTNPQDEQYF. The CDR3 DNA reads TGCGCCAGCAGCTTGGGTACTAACCCCCAAGACGAGCAGTACTTC. The complete variable domain, with remaining parts taken from reference TRBV5-1 and TRBJ2-7, reads KAGVTQTPRYLIKTRGQQVTLSCSPISGHRSVSWYQQTPGQGLQFLFEYFSETQRNKGNFPGRFSGRQFSNSRSEMNVSTLELGDSALYLCASSLGTNPQDEQYFGPGTRLTVT.

This clone was counted a few times. V usage is TRBV10-2 and J usage is TRBJ2-5; no reliable D call. Per germline, CDR1 WSHSY and CDR2 SAAADI. The CDR3 covers 13 residues. Trimming cost V 3 bases and J 5 bases, with 10 bases left between them. The CDR3 here is CASSDYPPETQYF. For the CDR3, the DNA is TGCGCCAGCAGTGACTATCCCCCTGAGACCCAGTACTTC.

The chain recombines TRBV6-1 with TRBJ1-4; D is undetermined. The length of the CDR3 is 12 residues. Trimming pared 2 bases from V and 14 bases from J, leaving 12 bases between. Germline CDR1 and CDR2: MNHNS and SASEGT. CDR3 residues: CASSELRGFLFF. In DNA form, the CDR3 reads TGTGCCAGCAGTGAACTGAGAGGGTTCCTGTTTTTT.

V usage is TRBV14 and J usage is TRBJ1-3, with D possibly being TRBD1 (5 bases). Germline assignment: CDR1 SGHDN and CDR2 FVKESK. This CDR3 has 15 amino acids. V was pared by 4 bases and J by 4 bases, with 14 bases between. This CDR3 reads CASSPGLPGGNTIYF. The CDR3 coding sequence is TGTGCCAGCAGCCCGGGACTGCCGGGGGGAAACACCATATATTTT.

The rearrangement links TRBV19 to TRBJ2-1; 7 nucleotides align to TRBD1. The CDR3 loop spans 16 amino acids. Unmatched junction bases numbered 8, after V lost 0 bases and J lost 6 bases. Germline V gene sequence: CDR1 LNHDA, CDR2 SQIVND (reference sequence). Here the CDR3 reads CASSIDRGLVRNEQFF. The CDR3 nucleotides read TGTGCCAGTAGTATAGATAGGGGGCTAGTTCGCAATGAGCAGTTCTTC. The variable domain in full, with the rest retrieved from reference TRBV19 and TRBJ2-1, is DGGITQSPKYLFRKEGQNVTLSCEQNLNHDAMYWYRQDPGQGLRLIYYSQIVNDFQKGDIAEGYSVSREKKESFPLTVTSAQKNPTAFYLCASSIDRGLVRNEQFFGPGTRLTVL.